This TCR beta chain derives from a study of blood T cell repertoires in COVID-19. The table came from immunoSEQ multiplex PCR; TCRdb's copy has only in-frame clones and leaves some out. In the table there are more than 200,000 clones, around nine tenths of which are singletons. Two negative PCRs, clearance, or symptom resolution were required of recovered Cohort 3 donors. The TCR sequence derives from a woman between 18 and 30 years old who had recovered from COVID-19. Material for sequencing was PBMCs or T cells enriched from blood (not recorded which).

The CDR3 here is CASTLLQGARQPQHF. For the CDR3, the DNA is TGTGCCAGCACCCTTTTACAGGGGGCGAGGCAGCCCCAGCATTTT. This chain uses TRBV28 with TRBJ1-5; TRBD1 aligns across 9 bases. Germline CDR1 and CDR2: MDHEN and SYDVKM. The CDR3 has 15 amino acids. V shed 7 bases, J shed 7 bases, and the junction held 11 bases outside the gene matches.